The clone carrying this TCR beta chain has a count of ten or more. Its antigen remains unidentified. Ahead of thyroid surgery, no patient had received treatment of any kind. CDR1 is SGHDN and CDR2 is FVKESK in the germline V gene. The CDR3 extends over 15 amino acids. Trimming left V 3 bases short and J 6 bases short, with 18 bases between. The data were taken from a study of metastatic and nonmetastatic thyroid tumors. Study-level information: Comparison of repertoires was carried out across blood and tumor or nodule tissue from malignant and benign thyroid patients.

Study-level points and caveats: Reportedly, malignant thyroid tumors had significantly higher TCR beta diversity than benign nodules, in blood and tumor.

In the original analysis: Between-group CDR3 differences, defined by clinicopathological status, yielded a distant-metastasis classifier for papillary thyroid cancer. Via MiXCR, TCRdb re-called the PCR reads. It is TCRdb's table, rather than the study itself, that gives the V and J calls and clone size. The top ten hold approximately 9.5% of the sample, which has fewer than 45,000 clones, approximately 13% seen once. This chain connects TRBV14 to TRBJ2-7; a weak D match, TRBD1 (6 bases). The sequence was collected from a female donor with papillary thyroid cancer or a benign thyroid nodule (not recorded which). Some clones in this sample may be carry-over from other donors' samples. The source material was blood. Here the CDR3 reads CASSHSGEGISEQYF. The CDR3 coding sequence is TGTGCCAGCAGCCACTCAGGGGAAGGGATTAGCGAGCAGTACTTC.